This T cell receptor (beta chain) is from a study of beta chain features in type 1 diabetes. General observations from the study: Insertions at VDJ junctions were less frequent in type 1 diabetes patients. These patients also deleted more nucleotides at the same junctions. In comparison with healthy donors, patients had naive, central memory and Treg TCRB repertoires that appeared more similar.

Sequencing targeted expressed TCRB transcripts, as all isolated RNA had been reverse transcribed. Libraries were prepared by immunoSEQ multiplex PCR; TCRdb keeps only in-frame clonotypes and omits some of them. The sample has 120,000 to 150,000 clones, 10% seen once. This clone was recorded a few times. Its cognate antigen is unknown. The sequence was collected from a man between 18 and 35 years old in good health. The material sequenced was naive CD4+ T cells from blood.

CDR3 region: CSAPTFHEQYF. The CDR3 DNA reads as TGCAGTGCTCCGACTTTCCACGAGCAGTACTTC. This chain connects TRBV20-1 to TRBJ2-7; D gene uncertain. CDR1 and CDR2 (germline): DFQATT, SNEGSKA (reference sequence). The CDR3 has 11 residues. The V gene lost 5 bases and the J gene lost 5 bases, with 10 bases spanning the gap.